Sequencing of this T cell receptor (beta chain) was carried out in a study of identical twins. Germline values: CDR1 SEHNR, CDR2 FQNEAQ (reference sequence). The V gene end was trimmed by 5 bases and the J gene end by 0 bases; junction bases not matched to a gene: 7. This CDR3 is built from 17 residues. This clonotype was found many times. Its antigen is not known. Study-level findings and limits: Those out-of-frame alpha sequences shared by twins showed an excess of low generation probability. Beta clonotypes that were abundant in cord blood contained fewer insertions, a pattern absent from memory repertoires.

Everyone who donated was a healthy Caucasian. Unique molecular identifiers were in the cDNA, with template-switch universal primer binding. In TCRdb, the 5' RACE reads were re-called with MiXCR into one record per CDR3 protein. The table lists some 270,000 distinct CDR3 sequences, 6.5% to 9.5% of them singletons. The sample also formed part of further work on yellow fever vaccine responses in identical twins.

Sequenced: CD8+ T cells sorted from blood. This TCR was sampled from a woman in her late teens or twenties in good health. V and J are TRBV7-9 and TRBJ2-7; 13 bases line up with TRBD2. CDR3 loop: CASSPRLAGGLSYEQYF. DNA of the CDR3: TGTGCCAGCAGCCCAAGACTAGCGGGAGGCCTCTCCTACGAGCAGTACTTC.